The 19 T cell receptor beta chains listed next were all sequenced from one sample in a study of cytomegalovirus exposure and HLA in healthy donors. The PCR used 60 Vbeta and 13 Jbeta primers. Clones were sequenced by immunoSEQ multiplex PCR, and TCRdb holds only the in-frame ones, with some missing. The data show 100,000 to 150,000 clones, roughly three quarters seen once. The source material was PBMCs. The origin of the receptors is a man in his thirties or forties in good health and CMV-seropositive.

CDR3 DNA sequence: TGTGCCACCAGCAGAGATAACGGCTACGAGCAGTACTTC. Translation gives CATSRDNGYEQYF. V and J are TRBV15 and TRBJ2-7; D unclear. Deletions cut 0 bases from V and 3 bases from J, with 6 bases between. This CDR3 spans 13 amino acids. Looked up from germline, CDR1 is LNHNV and CDR2 is YYDKDF (reference sequence).

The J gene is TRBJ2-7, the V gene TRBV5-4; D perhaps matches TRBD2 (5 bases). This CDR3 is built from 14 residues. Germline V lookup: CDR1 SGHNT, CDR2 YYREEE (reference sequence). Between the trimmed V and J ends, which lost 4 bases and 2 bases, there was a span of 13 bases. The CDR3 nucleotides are TGTGCCAGCAGCCCCACCCCGGAGGCCTACGAGCAGTACTTC. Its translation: CASSPTPEAYEQYF.

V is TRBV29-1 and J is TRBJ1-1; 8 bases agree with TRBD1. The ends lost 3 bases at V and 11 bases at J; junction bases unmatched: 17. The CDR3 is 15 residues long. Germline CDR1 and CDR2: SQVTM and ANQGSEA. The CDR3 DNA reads TGCAGCGTTGAGGTCCCACCGGGACAGGCCCAGGGCGCTTTCTTT. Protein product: CSVEVPPGQAQGAFF.

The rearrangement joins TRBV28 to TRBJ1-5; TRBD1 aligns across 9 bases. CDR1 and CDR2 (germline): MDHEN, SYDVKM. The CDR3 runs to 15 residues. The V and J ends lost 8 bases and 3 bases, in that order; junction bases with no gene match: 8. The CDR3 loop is CASCATGGFNQPQHF. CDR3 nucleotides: TGTGCCAGCTGCGCTACAGGGGGCTTCAATCAGCCCCAGCATTTT. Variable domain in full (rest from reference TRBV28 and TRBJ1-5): DVKVTQSSRYLVKRTGEKVFLECVQDMDHENMFWYRQDPGLGLRLIYFSYDVKMKEKGDIPEGYSVSREKKERFSLILESASTNQTSMYLCASCATGGFNQPQHFGDGTRLSIL.

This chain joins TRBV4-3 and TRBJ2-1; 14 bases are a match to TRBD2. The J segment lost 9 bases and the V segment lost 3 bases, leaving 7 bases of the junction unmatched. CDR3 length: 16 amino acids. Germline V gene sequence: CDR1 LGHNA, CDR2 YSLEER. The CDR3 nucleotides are TGCGCCAGCAGCCAGATCGGACTAGCGGGAGGCAGTGAGCAGTTCTTC. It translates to CASSQIGLAGGSEQFF.

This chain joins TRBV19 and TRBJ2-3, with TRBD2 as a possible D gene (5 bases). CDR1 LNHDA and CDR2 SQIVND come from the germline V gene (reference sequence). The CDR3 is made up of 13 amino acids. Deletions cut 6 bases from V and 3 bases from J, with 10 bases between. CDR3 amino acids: CASSLPGTDTQYF. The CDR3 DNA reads TGTGCCAGTAGCCTCCCGGGAACAGATACGCAGTATTTT.

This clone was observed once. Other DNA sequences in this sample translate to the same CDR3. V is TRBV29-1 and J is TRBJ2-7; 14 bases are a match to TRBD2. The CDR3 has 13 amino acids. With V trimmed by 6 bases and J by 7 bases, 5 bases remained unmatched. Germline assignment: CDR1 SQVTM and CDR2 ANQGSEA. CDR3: CSVGTSGSYEQYF. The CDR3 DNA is TGCAGCGTAGGGACTAGCGGGAGCTATGAGCAGTACTTC.

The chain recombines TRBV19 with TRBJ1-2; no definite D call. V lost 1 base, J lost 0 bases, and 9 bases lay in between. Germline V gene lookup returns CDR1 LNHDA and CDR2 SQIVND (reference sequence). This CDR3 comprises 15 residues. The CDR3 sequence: CASSIGGRSNYGYTF. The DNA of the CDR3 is TGTGCCAGTAGTATAGGTGGCAGATCTAACTATGGCTACACCTTC.

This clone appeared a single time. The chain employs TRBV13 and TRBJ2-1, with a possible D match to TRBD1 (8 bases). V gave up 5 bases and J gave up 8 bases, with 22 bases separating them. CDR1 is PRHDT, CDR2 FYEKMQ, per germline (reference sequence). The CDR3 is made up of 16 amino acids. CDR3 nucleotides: TGTGCCAGCAGCACAGGGGGGGACCTCCGGGGGGATGAGCAGTTCTTC. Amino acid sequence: CASSTGGDLRGDEQFF.

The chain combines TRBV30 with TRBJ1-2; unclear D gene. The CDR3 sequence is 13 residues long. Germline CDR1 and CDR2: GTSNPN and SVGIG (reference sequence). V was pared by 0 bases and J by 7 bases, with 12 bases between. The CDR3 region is CAWSVGPGGGYTF. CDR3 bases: TGTGCCTGGAGTGTTGGGCCAGGAGGTGGCTACACCTTC. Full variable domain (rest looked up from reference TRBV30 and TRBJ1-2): SQTIHQWPATLVQPVGSPLSLECTVEGTSNPNLYWYRQAAGRGLQLLFYSVGIGQISSEVPQNLSASRPQDRQFILSSKKLLLSDSGFYLCAWSVGPGGGYTFGSGTRLTVV.

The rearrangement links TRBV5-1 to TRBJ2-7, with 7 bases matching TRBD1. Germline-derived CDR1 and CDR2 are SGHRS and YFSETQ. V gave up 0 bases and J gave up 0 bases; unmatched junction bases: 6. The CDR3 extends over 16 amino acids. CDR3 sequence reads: CASSLAETGYSYEQYF. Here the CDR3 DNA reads TGCGCCAGCAGCTTGGCCGAGACAGGGTACTCCTACGAGCAGTACTTC.

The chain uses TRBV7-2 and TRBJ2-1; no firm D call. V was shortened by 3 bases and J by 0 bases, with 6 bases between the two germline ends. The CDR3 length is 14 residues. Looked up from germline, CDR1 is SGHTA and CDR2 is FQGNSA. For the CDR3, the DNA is TGTGCCAGCAGCTTTCCCAACTCCTACAATGAGCAGTTCTTC. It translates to CASSFPNSYNEQFF.

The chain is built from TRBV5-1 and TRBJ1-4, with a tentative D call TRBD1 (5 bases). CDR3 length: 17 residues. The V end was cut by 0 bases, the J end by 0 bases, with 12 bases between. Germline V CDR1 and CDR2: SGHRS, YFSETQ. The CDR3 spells CASSLAGPGATNEKLFF. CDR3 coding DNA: TGCGCCAGCAGCTTGGCCGGTCCGGGGGCAACTAATGAAAAACTGTTTTTT.

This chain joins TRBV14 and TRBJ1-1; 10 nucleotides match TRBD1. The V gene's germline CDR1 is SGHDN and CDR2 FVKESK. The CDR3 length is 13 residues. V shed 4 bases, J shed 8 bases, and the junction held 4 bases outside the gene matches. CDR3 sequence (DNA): TGTGCCAGCAGCCTTTGGACAGGGGGGGAAGCTTTCTTT. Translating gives CASSLWTGGEAFF. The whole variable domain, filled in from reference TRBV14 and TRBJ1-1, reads EAGVTQFPSHSVIEKGQTVTLRCDPISGHDNLYWYRRVMGKEIKFLLHFVKESKQDESGMPNNRFLAERTGGTYSTLKVQPAELEDSGVYFCASSLWTGGEAFFGQGTRLTVV.

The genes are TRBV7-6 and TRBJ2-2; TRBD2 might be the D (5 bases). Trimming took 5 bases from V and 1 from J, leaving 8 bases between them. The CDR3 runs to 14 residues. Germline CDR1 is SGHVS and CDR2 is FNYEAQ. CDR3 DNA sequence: TGTGCCAGCAGCCGGACTGTGAACACCGGGGAGCTGTTTTTT. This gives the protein CASSRTVNTGELFF.

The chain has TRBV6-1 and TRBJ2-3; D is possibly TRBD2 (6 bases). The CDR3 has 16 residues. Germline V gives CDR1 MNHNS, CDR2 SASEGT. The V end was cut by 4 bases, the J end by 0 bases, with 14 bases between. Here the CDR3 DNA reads TGTGCCAGCAGTGTGGTAGCGGACACTAGCACAGATACGCAGTATTTT. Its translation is CASSVVADTSTDTQYF.

The CDR3 nucleotides read TGTGCCAGCAGCCCGACAGGGGGAAACACCATATATTTT. This codes for CASSPTGGNTIYF. The chain uses TRBV6-5 and TRBJ1-3; 7 bases fit TRBD1. CDR1 is MNHEY and CDR2 is SVGAGI in the germline V gene. V lost 6 bases, J lost 4 bases, and 3 bases stayed unmatched. The CDR3 extends over 13 amino acids.

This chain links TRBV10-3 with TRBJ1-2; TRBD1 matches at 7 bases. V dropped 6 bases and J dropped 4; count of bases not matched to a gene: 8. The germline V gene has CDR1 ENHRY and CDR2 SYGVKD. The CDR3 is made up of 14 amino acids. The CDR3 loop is CAISGDSGPYGYTF. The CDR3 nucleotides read TGTGCCATCAGCGGGGACAGCGGACCCTATGGCTACACCTTC.

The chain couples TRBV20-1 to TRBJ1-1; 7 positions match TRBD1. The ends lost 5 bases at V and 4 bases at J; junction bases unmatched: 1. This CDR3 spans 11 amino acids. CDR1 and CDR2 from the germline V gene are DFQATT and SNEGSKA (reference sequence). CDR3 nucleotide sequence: TGCAGTGCTTGGGACAGCACTGAAGCTTTCTTT. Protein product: CSAWDSTEAFF.